This T cell receptor beta chain was observed in a study of blood T cells in healthy people across ages. This CDR3 spans 13 amino acids. V gave up 2 bases and J gave up 6 bases, with 10 bases separating them. Germline lookup yields CDR1 SGHVS and CDR2 FNYEAQ. It was with a sample-barcoded 5' primer and a J-beta primer mix that a second PCR of about 6 to 12 cycles was run. TCRdb re-called the 5' RACE reads through MiXCR, storing one row per CDR3 protein. The sample shows 600,000 to 850,000 distinct CDR3 sequences, 20% to 25% of them seen only once. This sample was shared with a second study, whose subject was T cells of mothers and their children.

Material for sequencing was blood. The TCR sequence derives from a boy aged 5-17 years in good health. The rearrangement uses TRBV7-6 and TRBJ1-2, with D possibly TRBD1 on 5 matching bases. The CDR3, as DNA: TGTGCCAGCAGCTTATTGCAGGGCGATGGCTACACCTTC. Translating gives CASSLLQGDGYTF.